These 18 T cell receptor beta chains originate from one sample sequenced in a study of cytomegalovirus exposure and HLA in healthy donors. PCR primers comprised 60 Vbeta and 13 Jbeta primers. The data were produced by immunoSEQ multiplex PCR, yet TCRdb's version contains in-frame clones alone and is incomplete. The sample includes about 140,000 clones, about 66% of them seen just once. Sequenced sample: PBMCs. All receptors derive from a male donor in good health and CMV-seronegative.

The rearrangement joins TRBV6-5 to TRBJ1-4; maybe TRBD1 (5 bases). The CDR3 loop spans 13 amino acids. Germline CDR1 MNHEY, CDR2 SVGAGI. The DNA of the CDR3 is TGTGCATCGGGGAGGGGAACTAATGAAAAACTGTTTTTT. Encoded protein: CASGRGTNEKLFF.

The chain combines TRBV10-2 with TRBJ1-5, with 8 bases that match TRBD1. Germline V gene lookup returns CDR1 WSHSY and CDR2 SAAADI. The CDR3 is made up of 14 amino acids. With V trimmed by 3 bases and J by 5 bases, 3 bases remained unmatched. CDR3 bases: TGCGCCAGCAGTGATGGACAGGGCGATCAGCCCCAGCATTTT. Amino acids: CASSDGQGDQPQHF.

This clone was seen only a few times. This sequence joins TRBV7-9 and TRBJ1-1, with a tentative D call TRBD1 (6 bases). In germline, CDR1 is SEHNR, CDR2 FQNEAQ (reference sequence). The CDR3 consists of 13 residues. V lost 5 bases to trimming and J lost 1 base, with 8 bases between them. The CDR3 nucleotides are TGTGCCAGCAGCCCGGGACAGAACACTGAAGCTTTCTTT. This sequence encodes CASSPGQNTEAFF. Looking up the rest from reference TRBV7-9 and TRBJ1-1 gives the full variable domain: DTGVSQNPRHKITKRGQNVTFRCDPISEHNRLYWYRQTLGQGPEFLTYFQNEAQLEKSRLLSDRFSAERPKGSFSTLEIQRTEQGDSAMYLCASSPGQNTEAFFGQGTRLTVV.

V is TRBV21-1 and J is TRBJ1-2; TRBD1, as called in the table, went unchecked against the DNA. TRBV21-1 is a pseudogene segment. The CDR3 loop spans 18 amino acids. CDR3: CASSKEEGAISINYGYTF. CDR3 in DNA: TGTGCCAGCAGCAAAGAAGAGGGGGCGATCTCTATAAACTATGGCTACACCTTC.

This sequence joins TRBV6-1 and TRBJ2-5, with D perhaps matching TRBD2 (7 bases). Germline V CDR1 and CDR2: MNHNS, SASEGT. The CDR3 is 15 residues long. The V and J ends lost 4 bases and 7 bases respectively, with 19 bases between them. The CDR3 DNA sequence: TGTGCCAGCAGTGTAGGGGGAGGGCCCCGCTCGACCCAGTACTTC. This sequence encodes CASSVGGGPRSTQYF.

This chain connects TRBV6-4 to TRBJ1-2; 7 bases agree with TRBD1. With V trimmed by 6 bases and J by 6 bases, 10 bases remained unmatched. The CDR3 covers 14 residues. Germline V gene data show CDR1 as MRHNA and CDR2 as SNTAGT. CDR3 in DNA: TGTGCCAGCAGGCCGACCTCTCAGGGGGATGGCTACACCTTC. Its protein is CASRPTSQGDGYTF.

This clone has only a few counts. V gene TRBV7-2 combines with J gene TRBJ2-1; 9 bases are a match to TRBD2. Looked up from germline, CDR1 is SGHTA and CDR2 is FQGNSA. The CDR3 runs 14 residues. V dropped 0 bases and J dropped 8; count of bases not matched to a gene: 2. CDR3 region: CASSLAGGGDEQFF. CDR3 DNA: TGTGCCAGCAGCTTAGCGGGCGGGGGGGATGAGCAGTTCTTC.

The genes are TRBV7-8 and TRBJ2-7; D remains unclear. This CDR3 region has 13 residues. Germline V gives CDR1 SGHVS, CDR2 FQNEAQ. The V end was cut by 4 bases, the J end by 1 base, with 8 bases between. DNA for the CDR3: TGTGCCAGCAGCTCGGGTGGGTCCTACGAGCAGTACTTC. Amino acid sequence: CASSSGGSYEQYF.

The CDR3 coding sequence is TGTGCCAGCAGCCCAGGGGGGACTAATGAAAAACTGTTTTTT. Its protein is CASSPGGTNEKLFF. The V and J genes are TRBV7-9 and TRBJ1-4, with 7 bases matching TRBD1. Germline V CDR1 and CDR2: SEHNR, FQNEAQ (reference sequence). This CDR3 comprises 14 residues. With V trimmed by 5 bases and J by 2 bases, 2 bases remained unmatched.

This chain connects TRBV9 to TRBJ1-6; weak D call: TRBD1 (6 bases). CDR3 length: 17 residues. V lost 0 bases and J 7 bases, leaving 17 bases between the germline ends. Germline values: CDR1 SGDLS, CDR2 YYNGEE. This chain's CDR3 is CASSVATRGGINSPLHF. The CDR3 coding sequence is TGTGCCAGCAGCGTAGCTACAAGGGGGGGAATAAATTCACCCCTCCACTTT.

This sequence joins TRBV5-6 and TRBJ2-2, with TRBD1 identical over 10 bases. The germline gives CDR1 SGHDT, CDR2 YYEEEE. The trim removed 3 bases at V and 4 bases at J, leaving 3 bases unmatched. The CDR3 runs to 15 residues. For the CDR3, the DNA is TGTGCCAGCAGCTGGGACAGGGGACTCACCGGGGAGCTGTTTTTT. Protein product: CASSWDRGLTGELFF.

J is TRBJ1-1 and V is TRBV9; 7 bases map to TRBD1. CDR1 and CDR2 from the germline V gene are SGDLS and YYNGEE. With V trimmed by 4 bases and J by 2 bases, 5 bases remained unmatched. The CDR3 extends over 14 amino acids. The CDR3 here is CASSTGQVNTEAFF. The CDR3 coding sequence is TGTGCCAGCAGCACAGGACAGGTTAACACTGAAGCTTTCTTT.

The chain carries TRBV7-9 and TRBJ2-5; a weak D match, TRBD2 (6 bases). The V gene's germline CDR1 is SEHNR and CDR2 FQNEAQ (reference sequence). Trimming took 4 bases from V and 1 from J, leaving 10 bases between them. The CDR3 contains 14 residues. The CDR3 loop is CASSSGLLQETQYF. The CDR3 nucleotides read TGTGCCAGCAGCTCCGGACTACTCCAAGAGACCCAGTACTTC.

The chain is built from TRBV6-1 and TRBJ1-3; weak D call: TRBD1 (5 bases). There are 15 residues in the CDR3. Germline lookup yields CDR1 MNHNS and CDR2 SASEGT. V lost 6 bases, J lost 0 bases, and 12 bases lay in between. The CDR3 coding sequence is TGTGCCAGCAGCGGAGGGGTGGACTCTGGAAACACCATATATTTT. Protein: CASSGGVDSGNTIYF.

This clone was found a few times. The chain has TRBV28 and TRBJ2-7, with 9 nucleotides matching TRBD1. Germline V gives CDR1 MDHEN, CDR2 SYDVKM. After removal of 6 bases from V and 0 bases from J, the junction contained 3 bases not matched to a gene. The CDR3 spans 14 residues. The DNA of the CDR3 is TGTGCCAGCAGGGGGACAGGGAGCTCCTACGAGCAGTACTTC. Amino acid sequence: CASRGTGSSYEQYF.

The chain combines TRBV19 with TRBJ2-2; the match to TRBD1 covers 8 bases. V shed 5 bases, J shed 7 bases, and the junction held 6 bases outside the gene matches. Germline V CDR1 and CDR2: LNHDA, SQIVND (reference sequence). The CDR3 has 14 residues. The CDR3 spells CASSPGTGIGELFF. Here the CDR3 DNA reads TGTGCCAGTAGTCCCGGGACAGGTATCGGGGAGCTGTTTTTT.

The chain couples TRBV7-2 to TRBJ2-5; D is unresolved. Germline assignment: CDR1 SGHTA and CDR2 FQGNSA. The CDR3 is made up of 13 amino acids. The ends were cut back, 6 bases at V and 4 bases at J, with 12 bases in the middle. The CDR3 protein is CASRLPGGETQYF. CDR3 coding DNA: TGTGCCAGCAGATTGCCGGGTGGAGAGACCCAGTACTTC.

The CDR3: CASSYGLAGGQDTQYF. For the CDR3, the DNA is TGTGCCAGCAGTTACGGTTTAGCGGGGGGGCAAGATACGCAGTATTTT. V gene TRBV6-5 combines with J gene TRBJ2-3, with 11 bases aligning to TRBD2. Germline CDR1 MNHEY, CDR2 SVGAGI. V shed 2 bases and J 5 bases; nucleotides not matched to a gene: 6. CDR3 length: 16 residues.